This TCR beta chain is drawn from a study of OX40 agonist ivuxolimab in advanced cancers. Across the study: Six ivuxolimab dose levels, 0.01 to 10 mg/kg, were given intravenously every 2 weeks. Study-level results: Expanded clones tended on average to be more numerous among CD8+ T cells than CD4+.

Libraries were prepared by immunoSEQ multiplex PCR; TCRdb keeps only in-frame clonotypes and omits some of them. The data show fewer than 25,000 clones, with approximately 88% seen just once and 35% to 40% held by the top ten. On this clone itself: As yet, its antigen is unknown.

Here the sequenced sample was CD4+ or CD8+ T cells sorted from blood, taken in a trial of the OX40 agonist ivuxolimab. This TCR was sampled from an adult with an advanced solid tumor such as melanoma, head and neck, liver or kidney cancer.

Here the CDR3 DNA reads TGTGCCAGCAGCGTAAAGGTGACAGGAAACTATGGCTACACCTTC. It is translated as CASSVKVTGNYGYTF. V gene TRBV9 combines with J gene TRBJ1-2; possible D gene TRBD1, 6 bases. Germline V CDR1 and CDR2: SGDLS, YYNGEE. CDR3 length: 15 residues. Deletions cut 1 base from V and 2 bases from J, with 12 bases between.